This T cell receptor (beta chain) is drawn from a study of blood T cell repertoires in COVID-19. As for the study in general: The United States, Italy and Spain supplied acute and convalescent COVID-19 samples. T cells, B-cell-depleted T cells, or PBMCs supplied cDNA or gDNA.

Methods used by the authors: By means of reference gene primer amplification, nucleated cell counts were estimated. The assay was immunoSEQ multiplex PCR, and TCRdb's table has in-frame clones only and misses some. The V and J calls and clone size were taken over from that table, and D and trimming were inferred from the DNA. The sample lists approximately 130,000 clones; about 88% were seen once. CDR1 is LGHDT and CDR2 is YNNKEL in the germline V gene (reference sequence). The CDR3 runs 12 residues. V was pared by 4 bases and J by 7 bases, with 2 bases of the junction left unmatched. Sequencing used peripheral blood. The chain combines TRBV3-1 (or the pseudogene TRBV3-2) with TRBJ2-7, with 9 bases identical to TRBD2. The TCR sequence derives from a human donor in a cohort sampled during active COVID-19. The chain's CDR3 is CASSPAGGEQYF. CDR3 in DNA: TGTGCCAGCAGCCCCGCGGGAGGGGAGCAGTACTTC.